This T cell receptor beta chain was identified in a study of early T cells in non-severe SARS-CoV-2 infection. CDR3 length: 14 residues. With 10 bases clipped from V and 10 bases from J, the junction kept 12 bases outside the gene matches. The germline CDR1 and CDR2 sequences are MNHNS and SASEGT. TCRdb redid the calling of the 5' RACE reads with MiXCR, one entry per CDR3 protein. The table shows 45,000 to 60,000 distinct CDR3 sequences, with around 8.6% occurring only once. The chain employs TRBV6-1 and TRBJ2-2, with 10 bases aligning to TRBD2. This specimen consisted of whole blood, obtained at baseline. The TCR comes from an adult who was a healthcare worker with PCR-confirmed SARS-CoV-2 infection or an uninfected control (not recorded which). The CDR3 bases are TGTGCCAACTCAGCGGGGGGGACTCAGTTGGAGCTGTTTTTT. This sequence encodes CANSAGGTQLELFF.